This TCR beta chain was captured in a study of T-cell memory formation after mild COVID-19. Turning to the study itself: TCR clusters were mostly donor specific.

V trimming: 4 bases; J trimming: 0 bases; junction bases outside the gene matches: 3. This CDR3 spans 14 amino acids. Germline V lookup: CDR1 SGDLS, CDR2 YYNGEE. General study points: The study found balanced CD4/CD8 in clones contracting day 15 to 85 and a CD4+ lean in later expanders. CD8+ contracting clones occupied EMRA, while CD4+ ones occupied mainly CM and EM.

The table lists this clonotype with a few counts. Its antigen is not known. MiXCR, run by TCRdb on the 5' RACE reads, gives a single entry per CDR3 protein. This table has roughly 100,000 distinct CDR3 sequences, 17% appearing once. The sequenced material came from PBMCs or a T cell subset sorted from them (not recorded which). The clonotype comes from an adult woman who had mild COVID-19 (a few samples of this study predate the infection). Cell type and time point are not known. The genes are TRBV9 and TRBJ2-7, with 8 positions matching TRBD1. CDR3 loop: CASSIGTGSYEQYF. CDR3 nucleotides: TGTGCCAGCAGCATCGGGACAGGCTCCTACGAGCAGTACTTC.